This TCR beta chain was captured by sequencing in a study of cytomegalovirus exposure and HLA in healthy donors. Study context: Previous work identified around 120 million unique TCR beta sequences from about 179 million T cells.

The CDR3 runs 14 residues. The germline V and J ends were trimmed by 3 bases and 1 base, with 7 bases remaining between them. CDR1 and CDR2 from the germline V gene are MDHEN and SYDVKM. General study points: A missense DCLRE1C variant was associated with V- and J-gene trimming of TCR beta chains in a later analysis, and an independent cohort replicated the association.

Comments on this clone: Its matching antigen is unknown. The same CDR3 is also encoded by other DNA sequences in this sample.

In the PCR, 60 Vbeta and 13 Jbeta primers were used. The assay was immunoSEQ multiplex PCR, and TCRdb's table has in-frame clones only and misses some. The data hold nearly 95,000 clones, with roughly 8.2% observed a single time. Sequencing was carried out using PBMCs. This TCR derives from a man between 50 and 59 years old in good health and CMV-seronegative. The V gene is TRBV28, the J gene TRBJ1-5; the D gene is possibly TRBD1 (5 bases). The CDR3 is CASSFGGSNQPQHF. The CDR3 coding sequence is TGTGCCAGCAGTTTCGGGGGAAGCAATCAGCCCCAGCATTTT.